The entry below gives a single T cell receptor (beta chain) sequence along with its context. The data were obtained in a study of blood T cell repertoires in COVID-19. Study in general: COVID-19 samples collected from the United States, Italy and Spain covered acute and convalescent phases. From T cells, B-cell-depleted T cells, or PBMCs came the material, which was cDNA or gDNA.

The table came from immunoSEQ multiplex PCR; TCRdb's copy has only in-frame clones and leaves some out. The sample includes about 55,000 clones, roughly 87% seen only once; the top ten take more than 15%. The germline V gene has CDR1 MNHEY and CDR2 SVGAGI. The CDR3 loop spans 15 amino acids. Trimming took off 3 bases at V and 0 bases at J, with 9 bases between the two ends. The chain links TRBV6-5 to TRBJ1-5; D might be TRBD1 (5 bases). The sample taken for sequencing was peripheral blood. This TCR was sampled from a human donor with active COVID-19. The donor label of this sample is uncertain. CDR3 nucleotides: TGTGCCAGCAGTTATGGGGGGTTTAGCAATCAGCCCCAGCATTTT. It encodes CASSYGGFSNQPQHF.